This passage covers 16 T cell receptor beta chains from one sample sequenced in a study of tumor-infiltrating lymphocytes in glioblastoma multiforme. Multiple V-beta primers and a C-beta primer amplified TCRB from RNA. MiXCR was run by TCRdb on the multiplex PCR reads, yielding one entry per CDR3 protein. The top ten hold about 30% of the sample, which has 9,500 to 12,000 distinct CDR3 sequences, 60% to 70% seen once. Sequences were obtained from brain tumor tissue. The receptors originated from a male donor with glioblastoma.

On this clonotype itself: One end of the junction fails to match germline, which may point to a read error. V usage is TRBV5-1 and J usage is TRBJ2-6; 8 bases agree with TRBD1. The CDR3 covers 17 residues. Germline V gives CDR1 SGHRS, CDR2 YFSETQ. CDR3 sequence: CASSLRGQGSGANVPTF. CDR3 coding DNA: TGCGCCAGCAGCTTGCGTGGACAGGGCTCTGGGGCCAACGTCCCGACTTTC.

The chain recombines TRBV19 with TRBJ2-7, with 12 nucleotides matching TRBD2. CDR3 length: 18 residues. V lost 4 bases to trimming and J lost 0 bases; unmatched junction nucleotides: 10. Germline V gives CDR1 LNHDA, CDR2 SQIVND (reference sequence). Written as DNA, the CDR3 is TGTGCCAGTAGTACCTACCCAACTAGCGGGAGGAACTCCTACGAGCAGTACTTC. Translated: CASSTYPTSGRNSYEQYF. The whole variable domain, remainder taken from reference TRBV19 and TRBJ2-7, is DGGITQSPKYLFRKEGQNVTLSCEQNLNHDAMYWYRQDPGQGLRLIYYSQIVNDFQKGDIAEGYSVSREKKESFPLTVTSAQKNPTAFYLCASSTYPTSGRNSYEQYFGPGTRLTVT.

This rearrangement joins TRBV20-1 to TRBJ2-7, with TRBD2 matching over 16 bases. The CDR3 runs 14 residues. Germline CDR1 is DFQATT and CDR2 is SNEGSKA (reference sequence). V lost 3 bases to trimming and J lost 10 bases; unmatched junction nucleotides: 6. CDR3 in DNA: TGCAGTGCTAGCGAGGGACTAGCGGGAGGGGATCAGTACTTC. This gives the protein CSASEGLAGGDQYF.

To note about this clonotype: At one boundary the junction diverges from the germline segment, which might be a read error. The chain uses TRBV6-1 and TRBJ1-1; D is perhaps TRBD1 (5 bases). This CDR3 is built from 14 residues. Germline V lookup: CDR1 MNHNS, CDR2 SASEGT. The chain's CDR3 is CASSLAEGITEASF. The CDR3 coding sequence is TGCGCCAGCAGTTTGGCCGAGGGGATCACTGAAGCTTCCTTT.

This clonotype is classed as medium-sized. The CDR3 reads CSARGGQGLRQFF. In nucleotides, the CDR3 is TGCAGCGCCCGGGGGGGACAGGGGTTACGGCAGTTCTTC. This chain joins TRBV29-1 and TRBJ2-1, with 10 bases aligning to TRBD1. V lost 7 bases to trimming and J lost 12 bases; unmatched junction nucleotides: 12. CDR3 length equals 13 residues. Germline CDR1 and CDR2: SQVTM and ANQGSEA.

CDR3 loop: CASSLNQGDGYTF. The CDR3, as DNA: TGTGCCAGCAGCTTAAACCAGGGGGATGGCTACACCTTC. The chain is built from TRBV11-2 and TRBJ1-2, with 7 bases identical to TRBD1. CDR3 size: 13 residues. Germline values: CDR1 SGHAT, CDR2 FQNNGV. V shed 2 bases, J shed 6 bases, and the junction held 3 bases outside the gene matches.

This clonotype was counted at least ten times. This chain links TRBV7-9 with TRBJ1-2, with TRBD1 identical over 7 bases. Germline CDR1 reads SEHNR; CDR2 reads FQNEAQ (reference sequence). The trim removed 4 bases at V and 8 bases at J, leaving 13 bases unmatched. This CDR3 region has 15 residues. The CDR3 spells CASSSEHRGGNGYTF. As DNA, the CDR3 is TGTGCCAGCAGCTCAGAGCACAGGGGTGGAAACGGCTACACCTTC.

This clonotype was detected once. Lacking the conserved final phenylalanine or tryptophan, this CDR3 likely reflects a read error. V gene TRBV11-1 combines with J gene TRBJ2-3, with TRBD2 identical over 11 bases. The J segment lost 4 bases and the V segment lost 5 bases, leaving 8 bases of the junction unmatched. Germline CDR1 reads SGHAT; CDR2 reads FQDESV (reference sequence). The CDR3 extends over 16 amino acids. This CDR3 reads CASSTPLAGGPDTQYL. In nucleotides, the CDR3 is TGTGCCAGCAGCACCCCCCTAGCGGGAGGCCCAGATACGCAGTATCTT.

This chain uses TRBV11-2 with TRBJ1-2; the D is unclear. Trimming shortened V by 0 bases and J by 8 bases, and 10 bases separated the two germline ends. The germline V gene encodes CDR1 SGHAT and CDR2 FQNNGV. CDR3 length: 13 amino acids. The CDR3: CASSLDSDLGYTF. CDR3 DNA sequence: TGTGCCAGCAGCTTAGATTCGGACTTAGGCTACACCTTC.

This clonotype was observed a few times. Being one base from a much bigger clone, this may be a read error. The chain couples TRBV7-6 to TRBJ2-3, with a possible D match to TRBD2 (7 bases). The CDR3 runs 17 residues. The V gene's germline CDR1 is SGHVS and CDR2 FNYEAQ. CDR3 sequence (DNA): TGTGCCAGCAGTTCCTCGTGGGGAGGGGGGGACACAGATATGCAGTATTTT. Translation: CASSSSWGGGDTDMQYF.

The V gene is TRBV14, the J gene TRBJ1-2, with D tentatively TRBD1 (5 bases). The CDR3 covers 15 residues. Trimming pared 3 bases from V and 10 bases from J, leaving 21 bases between. Per germline, CDR1 SGHDN and CDR2 FVKESK. Written as DNA, the CDR3 is TGTGCCAGCAGCCAGGTGCCAGGGAAGCCGGGAGACTACACCTTC. This sequence encodes CASSQVPGKPGDYTF.

A remark on this clonotype: The CDR3 end shows no conserved phenylalanine or tryptophan, and so a read error is likely. This chain connects TRBV10-3 to TRBJ2-7; 7 bases line up with TRBD1. Trimming removed 0 bases from V and 10 bases from J; junction bases left unmatched: 3. CDR1 and CDR2 from the germline V gene are ENHRY and SYGVKD. This CDR3 comprises 12 residues. CDR3 sequence: CAISESGQDQYL. The CDR3 coding sequence is TGTGCCATCAGTGAGTCAGGACAGGATCAGTACCTC.

This clonotype was seen ten or more times. The chain carries TRBV11-2 and TRBJ2-5; 14 bases match TRBD2. V trimming: 5 bases; J trimming: 10 bases; junction bases outside the gene matches: 9. CDR3 length: 15 residues. The V gene's germline CDR1 is SGHAT and CDR2 FQNNGV. DNA of the CDR3: TGTGCCAGCAGCGTACGGACTAGCGGGGGGAAGATCCAGTACTTC. Residues: CASSVRTSGGKIQYF.

This clonotype is termed medium-sized. J is TRBJ1-1 and V is TRBV20-1, with a weak D call TRBD1 (5 bases). CDR1 DFQATT and CDR2 SNEGSKA come from the germline V gene (reference sequence). The CDR3 covers 12 residues. Trimming removed 5 bases at V and 2 bases at J, with 9 bases between. The CDR3 reads CSAGGSNTEAFF. The CDR3 coding sequence is TGCAGTGCTGGGGGGAGCAACACTGAAGCTTTCTTT.

This clonotype was seen only a few times. V is TRBV11-2 and J is TRBJ2-2; 9 bases align to TRBD2. Germline V gene sequence: CDR1 SGHAT, CDR2 FQNNGV. The CDR3 length is 16 residues. The trim removed 3 bases at V and 5 bases at J, leaving 7 bases unmatched. CDR3 sequence (DNA): TGTGCCAGCAGCTTCCAGCGGGGGGCGGGAACCGGGGAGCTGTTTTTT. Residues: CASSFQRGAGTGELFF.

Concerning this clonotype: At one boundary the junction diverges from the germline segment, which might be a read error. V usage is TRBV11-2 and J usage is TRBJ2-1; D is uncertain. The CDR3 is made up of 15 amino acids. The germline CDR1 and CDR2 sequences are SGHAT and FQNNGV. The CDR3 nucleotides are TGTGCCAGCAGCTTAGCGGGTAGCACCTACAATGAGCAGTCCTTC. Amino acid sequence: CASSLAGSTYNEQSF.